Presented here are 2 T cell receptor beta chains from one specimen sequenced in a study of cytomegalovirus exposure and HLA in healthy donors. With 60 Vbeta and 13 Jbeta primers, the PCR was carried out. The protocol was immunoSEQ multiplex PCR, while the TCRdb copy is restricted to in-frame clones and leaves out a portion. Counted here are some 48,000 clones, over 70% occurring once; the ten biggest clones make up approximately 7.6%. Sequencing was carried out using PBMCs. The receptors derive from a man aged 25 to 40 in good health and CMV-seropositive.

CDR3 residues: CASSPRQGPRDEQFF. The DNA of the CDR3 is TGTGCCAGCAGCCCCAGACAGGGCCCGAGGGATGAGCAGTTCTTC. The chain is built from TRBV7-3 and TRBJ2-1; 7 bases agree with TRBD1. V shed 5 bases and J 8 bases; nucleotides not matched to a gene: 12. The CDR3 is made up of 15 amino acids. Germline values: CDR1 SGHTA, CDR2 FQGTGA.

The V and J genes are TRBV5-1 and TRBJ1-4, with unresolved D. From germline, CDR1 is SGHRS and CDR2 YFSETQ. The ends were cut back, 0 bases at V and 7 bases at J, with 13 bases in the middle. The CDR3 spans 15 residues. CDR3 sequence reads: CASSLVGRGPEKLFF. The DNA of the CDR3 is TGCGCCAGCAGCTTGGTCGGGCGGGGTCCTGAAAAACTGTTTTTT.